This TCR beta chain is from a study of PD-1 blockade in classical Hodgkin lymphoma. Findings and limits, study-wide: At baseline, newly diagnosed patients reportedly showed less TCR diversity than healthy donors.

Specified time point: newly diagnosed, previously untreated cHL patient sample. What served as comparison were PBMCs in newly diagnosed, untreated classical Hodgkin lymphoma. TCRdb's table, derived via immunoSEQ multiplex PCR, lists solely in-frame clones and lacks some. The sample has about 21,000 clones; roughly 94% are singletons. Concerning this clone: Its antigen is unidentified.

Material: peripheral blood mononuclear cells (PBMCs). This clonotype originated in a human donor with classical Hodgkin lymphoma.

Written as DNA, the CDR3 is TGTGCCAGTAGTATTGGTCAGGGCGGCAATCAGCCCCAGCATTTT. It is translated as CASSIGQGGNQPQHF. This chain links TRBV19 with TRBJ1-5; perhaps TRBD1 as D (5 bases). Between the trimmed V and J ends, which lost 3 bases and 2 bases, there was a span of 11 bases. The germline V gene encodes CDR1 LNHDA and CDR2 SQIVND (reference sequence). This CDR3 is built from 15 residues. The full variable domain, in which reference TRBV19 and TRBJ1-5 provide the parts outside the CDR3, is DGGITQSPKYLFRKEGQNVTLSCEQNLNHDAMYWYRQDPGQGLRLIYYSQIVNDFQKGDIAEGYSVSREKKESFPLTVTSAQKNPTAFYLCASSIGQGGNQPQHFGDGTRLSIL.